The subject of this entry is one TCR beta chain. The CDR3 sequence is 16 residues long. Germline values: CDR1 DFQATT, CDR2 SNEGSKA (reference sequence). V trimming: 6 bases; J trimming: 8 bases; junction bases outside the gene matches: 12. Healthy Caucasian donors formed the entire cohort. This record belongs to a study of identical twins. TCRdb analysed the 5' RACE reads with MiXCR anew, one entry per CDR3 protein. The sample includes about 520,000 distinct CDR3 sequences, around 20% of them seen just once. The same sample was also used in a study of T cells expressing NK-cell markers.

Sequenced: CD4+ T cells sorted from blood. The origin of this receptor is a woman aged 18-29 years in good health. The V call is TRBV20-1, the J call TRBJ2-1; 14 nucleotides agree with TRBD2. The CDR3 sequence: CSASSPTSGRGYEQFF. In nucleotides, the CDR3 is TGCAGTGCAAGTTCCCCGACTAGCGGGAGGGGTTATGAGCAGTTCTTC.